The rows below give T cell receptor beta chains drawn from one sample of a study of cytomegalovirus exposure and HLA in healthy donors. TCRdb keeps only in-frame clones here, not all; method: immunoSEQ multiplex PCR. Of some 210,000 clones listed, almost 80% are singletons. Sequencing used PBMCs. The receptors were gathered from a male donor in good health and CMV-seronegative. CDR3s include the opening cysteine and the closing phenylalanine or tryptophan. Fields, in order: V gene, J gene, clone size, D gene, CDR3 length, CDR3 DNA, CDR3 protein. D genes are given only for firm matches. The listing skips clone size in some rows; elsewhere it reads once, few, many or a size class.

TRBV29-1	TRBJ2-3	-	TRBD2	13	TGCAGCGCTAAAGCGGGAGTTGGAGATACGCAGTATTTT	CSAKAGVGDTQYF
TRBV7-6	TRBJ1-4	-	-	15	TGTGCCAGCAGCCCCCGACAGTTACCCAATGAAAAACTGTTTTTT	CASSPRQLPNEKLFF
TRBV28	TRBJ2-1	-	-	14	TGTGCCAGCAGTTTCGAAGGGGGCTACAATGAGCAGTTCTTC	CASSFEGGYNEQFF
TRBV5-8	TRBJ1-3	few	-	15	TGTGCCAGCAGCTTGGGTCGGGTTACTGGAAACACCATATATTTT	CASSLGRVTGNTIYF
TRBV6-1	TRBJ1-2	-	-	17	TGTGCCAGCAGTGGAGGAGGTAGTGTTCGGGCTAACTATGGCTACACCTTC	CASSGGGSVRANYGYTF
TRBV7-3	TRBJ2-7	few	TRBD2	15	TGTGCCAGCAGCCCCGGGACTAGCGGTAACTACGAGCAGTACTTC	CASSPGTSGNYEQYF
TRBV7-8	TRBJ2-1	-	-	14	TGTGCCAGCAGCTTACCTGAGAGTGGCAATGAGCAGTTCTTC	CASSLPESGNEQFF
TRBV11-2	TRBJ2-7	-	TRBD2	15	TGTGCCAGCAGCCAGGGCACTAGCGGAGACTACGAGCAGTACTTC	CASSQGTSGDYEQYF
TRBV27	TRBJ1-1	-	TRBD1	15	TGTGCCAGCAGTTACGGACAGGGGCGATACACTGAAGCTTTCTTT	CASSYGQGRYTEAFF
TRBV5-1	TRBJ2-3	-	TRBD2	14	TGCGCCAGCAGCTTGGGGGACTACACAGATACGCAGTATTTT	CASSLGDYTDTQYF
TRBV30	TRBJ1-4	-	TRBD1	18	TGTGCCTGGAGTTCTACGGAGGGTTCAGGGGGCCCTAATGAAAAACTGTTTTTT	CAWSSTEGSGGPNEKLFF
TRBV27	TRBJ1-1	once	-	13	TGTGCCAGCAGTTTATCAGGGGTCACTGAAGCTTTCTTT	CASSLSGVTEAFF
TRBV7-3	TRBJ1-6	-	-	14	TGTGCCAGCAGCTCGGACAGTTTCAATTCACCCCTCCACTTT	CASSSDSFNSPLHF
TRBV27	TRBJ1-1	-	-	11	TGTGCCAGCAGTTTCGGGCAGGGAGCTTTCTTT	CASSFGQGAFF
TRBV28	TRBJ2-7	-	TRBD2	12	TGTGCCAGCACCCCCGGAGGGCGGGAGATGTACTTC	CASTPGGREMYF
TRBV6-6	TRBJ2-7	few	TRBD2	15	TGTGCCAGCACGCGACTAGCGGGAGAATTTGGCGAGCAGTACTTC	CASTRLAGEFGEQYF
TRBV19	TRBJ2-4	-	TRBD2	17	TGTGCCAGTAGTATGCGGCTAGCGGGAATGGCCAAAAACATTCAGTACTTC	CASSMRLAGMAKNIQYF
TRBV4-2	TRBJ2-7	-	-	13	TGTGCCAGTTCCGAGGGCCCCGAATACGAGCAGTACTTC	CASSEGPEYEQYF
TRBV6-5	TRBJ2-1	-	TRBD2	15	TGTGCCAGCGGGGGTTTCAGCGGGAGTATCGATGAGCAGTTCTTC	CASGGFSGSIDEQFF
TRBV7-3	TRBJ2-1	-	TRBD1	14	TGTGCCAGCAGCTCAGCGCATGGACAGGGTGGTATGTTCTTC	CASSSAHGQGGMFF
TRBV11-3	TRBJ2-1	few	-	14	TGTGCCAGCAGCTCGAGCGAGTCCTACAATGAGCAGTTCTTC	CASSSSESYNEQFF
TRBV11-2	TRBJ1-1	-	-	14	TGTGCCAGTAGCTTTGGTGGGATCAGGGGTGAAGCTTTCTTT	CASSFGGIRGEAFF
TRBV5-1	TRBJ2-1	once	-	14	TGCGCCAGCAGCTTGGGGGAGAGATACAATGAGCAGTTCTTC	CASSLGERYNEQFF
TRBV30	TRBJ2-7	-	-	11	TGTGCCTGGACAGGATCCTACGAGCAGTACTTC	CAWTGSYEQYF
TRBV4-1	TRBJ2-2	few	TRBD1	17	TGCGCCAGCAGACTTACACAGGGGGCCAGCGTAGCCGGGGAGCTGTTTTTT	CASRLTQGASVAGELFF
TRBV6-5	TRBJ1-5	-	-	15	TGTGCCAGCATCGTTGGAGGATTGAGCAATCAGCCCCAGCATTTT	CASIVGGLSNQPQHF
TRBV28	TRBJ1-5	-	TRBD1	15	TGTGCCAGCAGTCCCGGGACAGGGGTCAATCAGCCCCAGCATTTT	CASSPGTGVNQPQHF
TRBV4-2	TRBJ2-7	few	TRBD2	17	TGTGCCAGCAGCCAAGCCCCGCAGTTAGCGGGTGAATACGAGCAGTACTTC	CASSQAPQLAGEYEQYF
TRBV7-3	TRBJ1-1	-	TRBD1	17	TGTGCCAGCAGGCAAAGACAGGGGCGGGGGACGAACACTGAAGCTTTCTTT	CASRQRQGRGTNTEAFF
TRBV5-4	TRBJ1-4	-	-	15	TGTGCCAGCAGCTTGGAGGCGGGACTGAATGAAAAACTGTTTTTT	CASSLEAGLNEKLFF
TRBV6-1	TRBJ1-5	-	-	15	TGTGCCAGCAGTAACGGGACTCCGGGCGGTCAGCCCCAGCATTTT	CASSNGTPGGQPQHF
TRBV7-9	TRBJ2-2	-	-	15	TGTGCCAGCAGCTTAGTCGCGGGGAACACCGGGGAGCTGTTTTTT	CASSLVAGNTGELFF
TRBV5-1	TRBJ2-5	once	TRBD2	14	TGCGCCACCAGACTAGCGGGAGGGCCTGAGACCCAGTACTTC	CATRLAGGPETQYF
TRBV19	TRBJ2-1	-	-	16	TGTGCCAGTAGTATTTTACAGGGGGGGTCCTACAATGAGCAGTTCTTC	CASSILQGGSYNEQFF
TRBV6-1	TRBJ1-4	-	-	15	TGTGCCAGCAGGAGGGAAGTTGCAACTAATGAAAAACTGTTTTTT	CASRREVATNEKLFF
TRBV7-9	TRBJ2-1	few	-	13	TGTGCCAGCAGCTCCGGGGCCTACAATGAGCAGTTCTTC	CASSSGAYNEQFF
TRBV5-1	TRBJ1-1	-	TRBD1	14	TGCGCCAGCAGGCTCGGGACAGGGAACACTGAAGCTTTCTTT	CASRLGTGNTEAFF
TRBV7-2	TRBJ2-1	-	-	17	TGTGCCACAGTCCGGACAAGCTTACCCCTCTCCTACAATGAGCAGTTCTTC	CATVRTSLPLSYNEQFF
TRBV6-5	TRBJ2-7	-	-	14	TGTGCCAGCAGTTATCTCCCAGAGACTTACGAGCAGTACTTC	CASSYLPETYEQYF
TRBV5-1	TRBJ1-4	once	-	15	TGCGCCAGCACCCTGGCGGAGCCAACTAATGAAAAACTGTTTTTT	CASTLAEPTNEKLFF